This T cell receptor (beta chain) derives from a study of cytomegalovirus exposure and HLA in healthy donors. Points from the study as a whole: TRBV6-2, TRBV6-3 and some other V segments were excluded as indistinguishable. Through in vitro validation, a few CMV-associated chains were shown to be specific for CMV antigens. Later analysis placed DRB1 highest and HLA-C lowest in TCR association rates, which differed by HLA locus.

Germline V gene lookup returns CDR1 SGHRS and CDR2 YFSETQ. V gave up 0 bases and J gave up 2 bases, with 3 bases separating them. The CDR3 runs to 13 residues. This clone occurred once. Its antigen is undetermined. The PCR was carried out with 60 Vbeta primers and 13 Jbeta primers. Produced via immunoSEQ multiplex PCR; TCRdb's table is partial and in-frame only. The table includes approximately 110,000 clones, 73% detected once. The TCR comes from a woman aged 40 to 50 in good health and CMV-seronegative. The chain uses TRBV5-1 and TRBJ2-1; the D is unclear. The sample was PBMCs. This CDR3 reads CASSLGTYNEQFF. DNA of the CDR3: TGCGCCAGCAGCTTGGGTACCTACAATGAGCAGTTCTTC.